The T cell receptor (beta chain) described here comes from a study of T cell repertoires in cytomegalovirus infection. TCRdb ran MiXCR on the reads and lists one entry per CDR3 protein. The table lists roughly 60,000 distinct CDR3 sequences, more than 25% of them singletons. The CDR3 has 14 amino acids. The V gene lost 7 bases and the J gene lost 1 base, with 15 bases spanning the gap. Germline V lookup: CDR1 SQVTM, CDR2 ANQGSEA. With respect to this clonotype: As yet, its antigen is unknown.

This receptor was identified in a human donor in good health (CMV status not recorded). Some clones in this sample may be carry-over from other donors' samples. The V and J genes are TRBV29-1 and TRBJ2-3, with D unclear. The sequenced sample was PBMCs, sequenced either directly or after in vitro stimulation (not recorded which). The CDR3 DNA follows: TGCAGCGCCCGAGGTGGGTACGGCACAGATACGCAGTATTTT. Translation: CSARGGYGTDTQYF.